The 30 T cell receptor beta chains below come from one sample, sequenced in a study of a mutant IDH1 vaccine in newly diagnosed glioma. The time point denotes: baseline, week 1 (first vaccination visit). Treatment denoted: pre-vaccination baseline after standard-of-care therapy. Produced via immunoSEQ multiplex PCR; TCRdb's table is partial and in-frame only. The top ten hold roughly 0.61% of the sample, which has about 98,000 clones, around 90% seen once. Sequenced here: PBMCs, sampled from a glioma patient treated with radiotherapy, temozolomide or both. All receptors derive from a woman in her forties or fifties with glioma.

This sequence joins TRBV5-6 and TRBJ2-5; D is possibly TRBD2 (6 bases). Trimming pared 0 bases from V and 10 bases from J, leaving 7 bases between. The germline V gene has CDR1 SGHDT and CDR2 YYEEEE. The CDR3 is made up of 11 amino acids. The CDR3 loop reads CASSLGRGQYF. The DNA for the CDR3 is TGTGCCAGCAGCTTGGGGAGGGGCCAGTACTTC.

V usage is TRBV10-2 and J usage is TRBJ2-7; TRBD2 might be the D (5 bases). Trimming removed 5 bases at V and 1 base at J, with 12 bases between. The germline gives CDR1 WSHSY, CDR2 SAAADI. The CDR3 runs 14 residues. In DNA form, the CDR3 reads TGCGCCAGCAGTCCAGGAGCGGCATCCTACGAGCAGTACTTC. Translating it yields CASSPGAASYEQYF.

V gene TRBV28 combines with J gene TRBJ2-7; 11 bases line up with TRBD2. With 2 bases clipped from V and 2 bases from J, the junction kept 8 bases outside the gene matches. Germline V gene sequence: CDR1 MDHEN, CDR2 SYDVKM. This CDR3 is built from 17 residues. The CDR3 is CASSLPATSGTPYEQYF. CDR3 bases: TGTGCCAGCAGTTTACCGGCGACTAGCGGGACACCCTACGAGCAGTACTTC.

The J gene is TRBJ2-3, the V gene TRBV5-1, with D possibly matching TRBD2 (6 bases). Looked up from germline, CDR1 is SGHRS and CDR2 is YFSETQ. The CDR3 spans 14 residues. With 0 bases removed from V and 2 bases from J, the gap between germline ends came to 7 bases. For the CDR3, the DNA is TGCGCCAGCAGCTTGGCTAGCGACACAGATACGCAGTATTTT. Translation gives CASSLASDTDTQYF.

The chain carries TRBV6-5 and TRBJ1-6; 10 bases line up with TRBD1. Germline V gene data show CDR1 as MNHEY and CDR2 as SVGAGI. Trimming took 3 bases from V and 9 from J; bases not matched to a gene: 2. The CDR3 spans 14 residues. The CDR3 bases are TGTGCCAGCAGTTATGGACAGGGGGTTTCACCCCTCCACTTT. Translated, it gives CASSYGQGVSPLHF.

The genes are TRBV7-9 and TRBJ2-1; the D gene could be TRBD1 or TRBD2 (6 bases each). Germline CDR1 is SEHNR and CDR2 is FQNEAQ (reference sequence). V was clipped by 5 bases and J by 7 bases, with 21 bases between them. The CDR3 has 16 residues. In nucleotides, the CDR3 is TGTGCCAGCAGCCCAGGAGGGGGTTGGGGTCGGAATGAGCAGTTCTTC. Amino acids: CASSPGGGWGRNEQFF. Filled out from reference TRBV7-9 and TRBJ2-1, the complete variable domain reads DTGVSQNPRHKITKRGQNVTFRCDPISEHNRLYWYRQTLGQGPEFLTYFQNEAQLEKSRLLSDRFSAERPKGSFSTLEIQRTEQGDSAMYLCASSPGGGWGRNEQFFGPGTRLTVL.

The chain carries TRBV6-5 and TRBJ2-7, with TRBD2 identical over 9 bases. After removal of 0 bases from V and 6 bases from J, the junction contained 6 bases not matched to a gene. Germline loops: CDR1 MNHEY, CDR2 SVGAGI. The CDR3 totals 15 residues. For the CDR3, the DNA is TGTGCCAGCAGTTACTCGTTATTAGCGGGAGCCGAGCAGTACTTC. Protein sequence: CASSYSLLAGAEQYF.

V and J are TRBV30 and TRBJ2-7; D possibly corresponds to TRBD2 (6 bases). The CDR3 covers 13 residues. Trimming shortened V by 3 bases and J by 2 bases, and 11 bases separated the two germline ends. Germline V CDR1 and CDR2: GTSNPN, SVGIG (reference sequence). This CDR3 is CAWRVGGAYEQYF. CDR3 coding DNA: TGTGCCTGGAGGGTCGGGGGTGCCTACGAGCAGTACTTC.

This clone turned up a few times. Within the sample, other DNA sequences also encode this same CDR3. The rearrangement links TRBV28 to TRBJ1-4, with D hard to call. Germline V gene lookup returns CDR1 MDHEN and CDR2 SYDVKM. V was cut by 5 bases and J by 8 bases, with 12 bases left in between. CDR3 size: 13 residues. CDR3 sequence: CASSRQTREKLFF. The CDR3 nucleotides read TGTGCCAGCAGTAGGCAGACTAGGGAAAAACTGTTTTTT.

The rearrangement links TRBV29-1 to TRBJ2-1; D call uncertain. Germline values: CDR1 SQVTM, CDR2 ANQGSEA. Trimming shortened V by 6 bases and J by 8 bases, and 17 bases separated the two germline ends. There are 13 residues in the CDR3. CDR3 residues: CSVRPGAVHEQFF. The CDR3, as DNA: TGCAGCGTCCGCCCGGGCGCAGTCCATGAGCAGTTCTTC.

This clone was observed a single time. V gene TRBV6-1 combines with J gene TRBJ1-1; perhaps TRBD1 as D (6 bases). The CDR3 is 15 amino acids. V lost 4 bases to trimming and J lost 6 bases, with 18 bases between them. The germline V gene has CDR1 MNHNS and CDR2 SASEGT. CDR3 sequence reads: CASSAWRQAAPEAFF. CDR3 nucleotide sequence: TGTGCCAGCAGTGCTTGGCGACAGGCTGCCCCTGAAGCTTTCTTT.

The CDR3 DNA follows: TGTGCCTGGCAGGGACAGGTCTACGAGCAGTACTTC. Translation gives CAWQGQVYEQYF. The chain combines TRBV30 with TRBJ2-7; 8 bases map to TRBD1. CDR1 GTSNPN and CDR2 SVGIG come from the germline V gene (reference sequence). The ends lost 5 bases at V and 3 bases at J; junction bases unmatched: 3. CDR3 length: 12 residues.

J is TRBJ2-3 and V is TRBV2, with 10 bases that match TRBD2. CDR1 and CDR2 (germline): SNHLY, FYNNEI. CDR3 length: 16 amino acids. V was clipped by 4 bases and J by 4 bases; unmatched bases: 8. The CDR3 nucleotides are TGTGCCAGCAGTGGTCCTAGCGGGAGTAGGTCAGATACGCAGTATTTT. Amino acid sequence: CASSGPSGSRSDTQYF.

The V gene is TRBV5-4, the J gene TRBJ2-1, with 8 bases identical to TRBD2. Germline CDR1 and CDR2: SGHNT and YYREEE (reference sequence). V shed 0 bases, J shed 7 bases, and the junction held 12 bases outside the gene matches. The CDR3 consists of 17 residues. CDR3 DNA: TGTGCCAGCAGCTTGGTCTCGGGAGGGCCTTCAGGTAATGAGCAGTTCTTC. Translating gives CASSLVSGGPSGNEQFF.

The sample holds a few counts of this clone. This chain connects TRBV15 to TRBJ1-3, with D maybe TRBD1 (5 bases). V was cut by 0 bases and J by 2 bases, with 20 bases left in between. Germline V gene lookup returns CDR1 LNHNV and CDR2 YYDKDF (reference sequence). The length of the CDR3 is 19 residues. The CDR3 reads CATSRDFVRGPAAGNTIYF. Written as DNA, the CDR3 is TGTGCCACCAGCAGAGATTTTGTGCGGGGCCCCGCGGCTGGAAACACCATATATTTT. Variable domain in full (rest from reference TRBV15 and TRBJ1-3): DAMVIQNPRYQVTQFGKPVTLSCSQTLNHNVMYWYQQKSSQAPKLLFHYYDKDFNNEADTPDNFQSRRPNTSFCFLDIRSPGLGDTAMYLCATSRDFVRGPAAGNTIYFGEGSWLTVV.

The rearrangement uses TRBV14 and TRBJ2-7, with no clear D. Trimming stripped 2 bases from V and 7 bases from J, with 21 bases between. Germline loops: CDR1 SGHDN, CDR2 FVKESK. The CDR3 is 16 residues long. In nucleotides, the CDR3 is TGTGCCAGCAGCCAATTCGGGTCGAGAGGAACGGGTGAGCAGTACTTC. This sequence encodes CASSQFGSRGTGEQYF.

The gene calls are TRBV6-5 and TRBJ1-1; 8 nucleotides match TRBD1. The V gene end was trimmed by 2 bases and the J gene end by 4 bases; junction bases not matched to a gene: 3. Looked up from germline, CDR1 is MNHEY and CDR2 is SVGAGI. The CDR3 consists of 14 residues. This CDR3 is CASSYHRGGTEAFF. The CDR3 nucleotides are TGTGCCAGCAGTTACCACAGGGGGGGCACTGAAGCTTTCTTT.

This chain joins TRBV5-5 and TRBJ2-2; D not resolved. CDR1 is SGHKS and CDR2 is YYEKEE in the germline V gene (reference sequence). The CDR3 sequence is 15 residues long. Between the trimmed V and J ends, which lost 4 bases and 5 bases, there was a span of 15 bases. The CDR3 nucleotides are TGTGCCAGCAGCCCCTCATTGAGGCCGACCGGGGAGCTGTTTTTT. This sequence encodes CASSPSLRPTGELFF.

The genes are TRBV6-5 and TRBJ1-5, with no clear D. Germline values: CDR1 MNHEY, CDR2 SVGAGI. Trimming removed 5 bases from V and 6 bases from J, with 2 bases in between. CDR3 size: 10 residues. This CDR3 reads CASSPQPQHF. CDR3 in DNA: TGTGCCAGCAGTCCTCAGCCCCAGCATTTT.

This chain connects TRBV27 to TRBJ2-3; TRBD1 is a possible D gene (5 bases). CDR1 and CDR2 (germline): MNHEY, SMNVEV (reference sequence). The V end lost 5 bases, the J end lost 8 bases, and 8 bases lay between the germline ends. The CDR3 has 11 amino acids. This chain's CDR3 is CASSKGATQYF. Here the CDR3 DNA reads TGTGCCAGCAGTAAAGGGGCTACGCAGTATTTT.

The DNA for the CDR3 is TGTGCTAGTGGTCGGGGGGGGACTACCTATGGCTACACCTTC. Translation: CASGRGGTTYGYTF. This rearrangement joins TRBV12-5 to TRBJ1-2; D may be TRBD1 (5 bases). This CDR3 region has 14 residues. The V end was cut by 5 bases, the J end by 4 bases, with 14 bases between. The germline CDR1 and CDR2 sequences are LGHNT and FRNRAP.

The chain combines TRBV4-1 with TRBJ2-7; D gene ambiguous. The germline gives CDR1 MGHRA, CDR2 YSYEKL. The CDR3 has 12 amino acids. V was shortened by 0 bases and J by 3 bases, with 3 bases between the two germline ends. CDR3 DNA: TGCGCCAGCAGCCAAGAAGGCTACGAGCAGTACTTC. This sequence encodes CASSQEGYEQYF.

The gene calls are TRBV2 and TRBJ2-5; 12 nucleotides line up with TRBD2. V trimming: 5 bases; J trimming: 2 bases; junction bases outside the gene matches: 3. From germline, CDR1 is SNHLY and CDR2 FYNNEI. CDR3 length: 15 amino acids. CDR3 coding DNA: TGTGCCAGCAGTTCGACTAGCGGGAGACAAGAGACCCAGTACTTC. It encodes CASSSTSGRQETQYF.

The chain carries TRBV10-3 and TRBJ2-5; the match to TRBD2 covers 8 bases. V was pared by 10 bases and J by 2 bases, with 9 bases of the junction left unmatched. The germline CDR1 and CDR2 sequences are ENHRY and SYGVKD. The CDR3 is made up of 14 amino acids. The CDR3 protein is CATAFASGQETQYF. The CDR3 DNA sequence: TGTGCCACCGCGTTCGCTAGCGGGCAAGAGACCCAGTACTTC.

This clone was observed a single time. The chain recombines TRBV28 with TRBJ2-7; 12 bases are a match to TRBD2. This CDR3 is built from 15 residues. Germline CDR1 MDHEN, CDR2 SYDVKM. The ends lost 5 bases at V and 0 bases at J; junction bases unmatched: 2. Here the CDR3 reads CASSPGLAGSYEQYF. For the CDR3, the DNA is TGTGCCAGCAGTCCGGGACTAGCGGGCTCCTACGAGCAGTACTTC.

In the case of this clone: Other nucleotide sequences in the sample specify the same CDR3. The rearrangement uses TRBV18 and TRBJ2-7, with no clear D. Trimming stripped 6 bases from V and 0 bases from J, with 6 bases between. The CDR3 contains 12 residues. Germline V gives CDR1 KGHSH, CDR2 LQKENI. The CDR3 region is CASSPSSYEQYF. As DNA, the CDR3 is TGTGCCAGCTCGCCGAGCTCCTACGAGCAGTACTTC.

The chain's CDR3 is CASSQYRGRNEKLFF. The CDR3 DNA is TGTGCCAGCAGCCAATACAGGGGAAGAAATGAAAAACTGTTTTTT. The chain couples TRBV7-8 to TRBJ1-4; TRBD1 matches 7 bases. Germline V gene lookup returns CDR1 SGHVS and CDR2 FQNEAQ. Trimming took 5 bases from V and 5 from J; bases not matched to a gene: 8. This CDR3 spans 15 amino acids.

The chain uses TRBV5-1 and TRBJ2-5, with 8 positions matching TRBD1. The trim removed 4 bases at V and 4 bases at J, leaving 12 bases unmatched. This CDR3 is 16 amino acids long. Per germline, CDR1 SGHRS and CDR2 YFSETQ. The CDR3 spells CASSDRGRPPRETQYF. The CDR3 bases are TGCGCCAGCAGCGACAGGGGTAGGCCGCCAAGAGAGACCCAGTACTTC.

This chain joins TRBV7-9 and TRBJ2-1; D is unclear. The CDR3 extends over 14 amino acids. V was trimmed by 8 bases and J by 0 bases, leaving 11 bases between them. The V gene's germline CDR1 is SEHNR and CDR2 FQNEAQ (reference sequence). CDR3 bases: TGTGCCAGCTCGCCGCGAAGCTCCTACAATGAGCAGTTCTTC. Translation gives CASSPRSSYNEQFF.

The V and J genes are TRBV5-8 and TRBJ2-1; TRBD2 agrees at 10 bases. There are 15 residues in the CDR3. Germline CDR1 SGHTS, CDR2 YDEGEE. J was trimmed by 6 bases and V by 1 base; bases with no gene match: 4. Here the CDR3 reads CASSLLAGGSNEQFF. In DNA form, the CDR3 reads TGTGCCAGCAGCTTGTTAGCGGGAGGTTCCAATGAGCAGTTCTTC.